Each of the 15 T cell receptor beta chains below was sequenced from the same sample in a study of regulatory T cells in long-lasting Graves disease. CDR3 regions were amplified by Arm-PCR using iRepertoire HTBI primers to build TCR beta libraries. TCRdb re-called the multiplex PCR reads with MiXCR, one entry per CDR3 protein. The sample holds 200,000 to 250,000 distinct CDR3 sequences, roughly 19% seen once. Sample time point: newly diagnosed GD, antithyroid drugs for less than 3 months. Following extraction of RNA from PBMCs, that RNA was used to make the TCR library. The sample was also linked to a second study, of T cells in Graves' hyperthyroidism and ophthalmopathy.

The material sequenced was peripheral blood mononuclear cells (PBMCs), taken at new diagnosis, from a patient treated with antithyroid drugs. The receptors originated from a woman under 40 with Graves disease.

This clonotype was counted many times. The chain joins TRBV4-1 to TRBJ2-5; 11 bases agree with TRBD2. Germline assignment: CDR1 MGHRA and CDR2 YSYEKL. V lost 6 bases, J lost 5 bases, and 5 bases stayed unmatched. This CDR3 region has 14 residues. CDR3 DNA: TGCGCCAGCAGTCCGCTAGCGGGAGGCGAGACCCAGTACTTC. Its translation is CASSPLAGGETQYF.

In this sample, this clonotype turned up many times. The chain joins TRBV6-9 to TRBJ2-5; the match to TRBD1 covers 8 bases. The CDR3 spans 15 residues. Trimming took 4 bases from V and 3 from J; bases not matched to a gene: 7. CDR1 and CDR2 from the germline V gene are MNHGY and SVAAGI. CDR3 sequence reads: CASSFLGQGEETQYF. Written as DNA, the CDR3 is TGTGCCAGCAGTTTTCTAGGACAGGGCGAAGAGACCCAGTACTTC.

This clonotype has ten or more counts. V gene TRBV30 combines with J gene TRBJ1-1, with a weak D call TRBD1 (6 bases). Trimming pared 3 bases from V and 5 bases from J, leaving 16 bases between. Germline loops: CDR1 GTSNPN, CDR2 SVGIG (reference sequence). This CDR3 spans 14 amino acids. Written as DNA, the CDR3 is TGTGCCTGGAGGCCCGGGGGGGCAGGGACTGAAGCTTTCTTT. This translates into CAWRPGGAGTEAFF.

This clonotype came up a few times. The genes are TRBV28 and TRBJ2-1, with D perhaps TRBD2 (5 bases). Trimming left V 2 bases short and J 6 bases short, with 11 bases between. The germline V gene encodes CDR1 MDHEN and CDR2 SYDVKM. The CDR3 has 14 amino acids. The CDR3 nucleotides read TGTGCCAGCAGTTTAGGGCTAGCAATCAATGAGCAGTTCTTC. It yields the protein CASSLGLAINEQFF.

This clonotype was counted a single time. The rearrangement links TRBV29-1 to TRBJ2-5; no definite D call. V was pared by 8 bases and J by 4 bases, with 8 bases between. Germline V gene data show CDR1 as SQVTM and CDR2 as ANQGSEA. CDR3 length equals 10 residues. CDR3 region: CSSPGETQYF. CDR3 DNA sequence: TGCAGCTCACCCGGAGAGACCCAGTACTTC.

The rearrangement links TRBV2 to TRBJ2-1; TRBD2 matches 7 bases. Germline CDR1 reads SNHLY; CDR2 reads FYNNEI. The CDR3 length is 14 residues. The ends lost 7 bases at V and 1 base at J; junction bases unmatched: 4. The CDR3 loop is CASMGGSSYNEQFF. The CDR3 DNA sequence: TGTGCCAGCATGGGCGGGAGTTCCTACAATGAGCAGTTCTTC.

This clonotype was observed many times. V and J are TRBV11-2 and TRBJ2-1, with 11 bases aligning to TRBD2. V shed 4 bases, J shed 4 bases, and the junction held 18 bases outside the gene matches. The length of the CDR3 is 20 residues. Per the germline V gene, CDR1 is SGHAT and CDR2 is FQNNGV. CDR3 residues: CASSSVAFTSGRPMYNEQFF. Written as DNA, the CDR3 is TGTGCCAGCAGCTCCGTGGCGTTTACTAGCGGGAGACCTATGTACAATGAGCAGTTCTTC. Based on the CDR3 plus reference TRBV11-2 and TRBJ2-1, the full variable domain is EAGVAQSPRYKIIEKRQSVAFWCNPISGHATLYWYQQILGQGPKLLIQFQNNGVVDDSQLPKDRFSAERLKGVDSTLKIQPAKLEDSAVYLCASSSVAFTSGRPMYNEQFFGPGTRLTVL.

The sample holds one count of this clonotype. The rearrangement uses TRBV28 and TRBJ1-5; D is ambiguous. This CDR3 spans 15 amino acids. The germline V gene has CDR1 MDHEN and CDR2 SYDVKM. The V gene lost 5 bases and the J gene lost 4 bases, with 15 bases spanning the gap. In DNA form, the CDR3 reads TGTGCCAGCAGTGTAACTTTCAGACCTAATCAGCCCCAGCATTTT. This sequence encodes CASSVTFRPNQPQHF.

This clonotype was counted many times. The gene calls are TRBV12-5 and TRBJ1-3; no clear D gene. Germline V gene data show CDR1 as LGHNT and CDR2 as FRNRAP. This CDR3 spans 18 amino acids. Trimming pared 2 bases from V and 4 bases from J, leaving 21 bases between. The CDR3 loop is CASGLFVLSRLSGNTIYF. The CDR3 nucleotides read TGTGCTAGTGGTTTGTTTGTTTTAAGCCGGCTCTCCGGAAACACCATATATTTT. Supplemented by reference TRBV12-5 and TRBJ1-3, the full variable domain reads DARVTQTPRHKVTEMGQEVTMRCQPILGHNTVFWYRQTMMQGLELLAYFRNRAPLDDSGMPKDRFSAEMPDATLATLKIQPSEPRDSAVYFCASGLFVLSRLSGNTIYFGEGSWLTVV.

Many counts were recorded for this clonotype. V and J are TRBV5-1 and TRBJ2-7, with D unclear. CDR1 SGHRS and CDR2 YFSETQ come from the germline V gene. The V gene lost 0 bases and the J gene lost 0 bases, with 7 bases spanning the gap. The CDR3 covers 14 residues. CDR3 sequence (DNA): TGCGCCAGCAGCTTGGAGGACGGCTCCTACGAGCAGTACTTC. This gives the protein CASSLEDGSYEQYF.

This clonotype was detected many times. The V gene is TRBV7-9, the J gene TRBJ2-5; D is ambiguous. Trimming took off 2 bases at V and 5 bases at J, with 12 bases between the two ends. This CDR3 has 14 amino acids. CDR1 is SEHNR and CDR2 is FQNEAQ in the germline V gene (reference sequence). This chain's CDR3 is CASSLMGSRETQYF. In DNA, the CDR3 is TGTGCCAGCAGCTTAATGGGGTCGCGGGAGACCCAGTACTTC.

This clonotype was picked up many times. The germline gene is not matched at one end of the junction; a read error may be the cause. V gene TRBV30 combines with J gene TRBJ1-2; D not resolved. Looked up from germline, CDR1 is GTSNPN and CDR2 is SVGIG (reference sequence). This CDR3 comprises 17 residues. The chain's CDR3 is CAWSTLQTPSAKYGYTF. CDR3 sequence (DNA): TGTGCCTGGAGTACTCTTCAGACTCCCTCGGCTAAATATGGCTACACCTTC.

This clonotype was picked up many times. The chain links TRBV29-1 to TRBJ2-5, with unresolved D. Germline V gene data show CDR1 as SQVTM and CDR2 as ANQGSEA. The CDR3 consists of 13 residues. Trimming pared 4 bases from V and 7 bases from J, leaving 16 bases between. CDR3 region: CSVGSELRRTQYF. The CDR3 DNA sequence: TGCAGCGTTGGATCTGAACTACGTCGGACCCAGTACTTC.

This clonotype was observed at least ten times. The chain links TRBV9 to TRBJ2-3; no clear D gene. This CDR3 has 14 residues. The ends were cut back, 0 bases at V and 4 bases at J, with 9 bases in the middle. Germline CDR1 is SGDLS and CDR2 is YYNGEE. The CDR3 region is CASSVEVRPDTQYF. CDR3 DNA sequence: TGTGCCAGCAGCGTAGAGGTCCGACCAGATACGCAGTATTTT.

This clonotype came up many times. The genes are TRBV7-8 and TRBJ2-5, with no clear D. V lost 1 base and J lost 2, with 17 bases in between. Per germline, CDR1 SGHVS and CDR2 FQNEAQ. CDR3 length equals 17 residues. The CDR3: CASSLEAGARPQETQYF. For the CDR3, the DNA is TGTGCCAGCAGCTTAGAAGCAGGAGCGAGACCGCAAGAGACCCAGTACTTC.